This entry is about one TCR beta chain. Its antigen remains unidentified. The record originates from a study of T cell repertoires in cytomegalovirus infection. Germline loops: CDR1 MGHRA, CDR2 YSYEKL. J was trimmed by 1 base and V by 3 bases; bases with no gene match: 6. The CDR3 spans 16 residues. TCRdb re-called the reads through MiXCR, storing one row per CDR3 protein. The sample lists approximately 1,000,000 distinct CDR3 sequences, approximately 31% occurring once. Sequenced here: cultured CD8+ T cells from PBMCs, sampled from culture after CMV antigen stimulation. The source is a human donor in good health (CMV status not recorded). Some clones in this sample may be carry-over from other donors' samples. The rearrangement links TRBV4-1 to TRBJ1-5; TRBD1 aligns across 7 bases. The CDR3 protein is CASSQQQGKSNQPQHF. The CDR3 nucleotides are TGCGCCAGCAGCCAGCAACAGGGGAAGAGCAATCAGCCCCAGCATTTT.